Each of the 29 T cell receptor beta chains below was sequenced from the same sample in a study of T cells in tuberculosis. Libraries were prepared by immunoSEQ multiplex PCR; TCRdb keeps only in-frame clonotypes and omits some of them. The sample has more than 30,000 clones, roughly 94% seen once. Specimen: PBMCs. The receptor set was obtained from a donor between 10 and 35 years old with latent tuberculosis or without tuberculosis infection.

The chain links TRBV7-6 to TRBJ1-1; 8 positions agree with TRBD1. The CDR3 spans 13 residues. The trim removed 6 bases at V and 7 bases at J, leaving 7 bases unmatched. The germline gives CDR1 SGHVS, CDR2 FNYEAQ. The CDR3 bases are TGTGCCAGCAGGGCCGCAGGGGGCCTTGAAGCTTTCTTT. This sequence encodes CASRAAGGLEAFF.

CDR3 protein: CSVAGTGSYEQYF. The CDR3 region has the DNA TGCAGCGTCGCCGGGACAGGCTCCTACGAGCAGTACTTC. This rearrangement joins TRBV29-1 to TRBJ2-7; 8 nucleotides match TRBD1. The CDR3 is 13 amino acids. V trimming: 6 bases; J trimming: 0 bases; junction bases outside the gene matches: 4. CDR1 is SQVTM and CDR2 is ANQGSEA in the germline V gene.

J is TRBJ2-2 and V is TRBV7-9; D is unresolved. Germline loops: CDR1 SEHNR, CDR2 FQNEAQ (reference sequence). V lost 3 bases and J lost 0, with 11 bases in between. The CDR3 sequence is 16 residues long. CDR3 nucleotide sequence: TGTGCCAGCAGCTTTGGGCAACGGTCGAACACCGGGGAGCTGTTTTTT. This encodes CASSFGQRSNTGELFF.

J is TRBJ2-1 and V is TRBV27; 7 bases are a match to TRBD2. The trim removed 5 bases at V and 15 bases at J, leaving 7 bases unmatched. Germline CDR1 and CDR2: MNHEY and SMNVEV (reference sequence). CDR3 size: 11 residues. This CDR3 is CASSPAGRGFF. CDR3 coding DNA: TGTGCCAGCAGTCCAGCGGGGAGGGGGTTCTTC.

The chain links TRBV4-2 to TRBJ1-4; the match to TRBD1 covers 12 bases. The V gene end was trimmed by 2 bases and the J gene end by 7 bases; junction bases not matched to a gene: 8. Germline V CDR1 and CDR2: LGHNA, YNFKEQ. The CDR3 extends over 17 amino acids. CDR3 sequence reads: CASSQTGTGGLSEKLFF. The CDR3 coding sequence is TGTGCCAGCAGCCAAACCGGGACAGGGGGCCTGAGTGAAAAACTGTTTTTT.

The chain couples TRBV30 to TRBJ1-1; D is unresolved. The CDR3 is 12 residues long. Looked up from germline, CDR1 is GTSNPN and CDR2 is SVGIG (reference sequence). V lost 5 bases, J lost 5 bases, and 12 bases lay in between. DNA for the CDR3: TGTGCCTGGGCTCTTGAAGAGACTGAAGCTTTCTTT. Its translation: CAWALEETEAFF.

V gene TRBV29-1 combines with J gene TRBJ2-7; 10 nucleotides align to TRBD2. The CDR3 spans 13 residues. After removal of 4 bases from V and 3 bases from J, the junction contained 3 bases not matched to a gene. Germline assignment: CDR1 SQVTM and CDR2 ANQGSEA. Here the CDR3 reads CSVVASGSYEQYF. CDR3 bases: TGCAGCGTTGTAGCTAGCGGGAGCTACGAGCAGTACTTC.

This chain joins TRBV11-2 and TRBJ1-1; D not certain. V gave up 7 bases and J gave up 6 bases, with 18 bases separating them. The germline V gene has CDR1 SGHAT and CDR2 FQNNGV. CDR3 length equals 14 residues. For the CDR3, the DNA is TGTGCCAGCACCTTGCTTCGCAGGCGACCTGAAGCTTTCTTT. Translating it yields CASTLLRRRPEAFF.

The chain couples TRBV7-9 to TRBJ2-2; maybe TRBD1 (6 bases). Trimming left V 4 bases short and J 3 bases short, with 15 bases between. The CDR3 sequence is 16 residues long. Germline V gene data show CDR1 as SEHNR and CDR2 as FQNEAQ (reference sequence). This CDR3 is CASSSDRDIYTGELFF. In DNA form, the CDR3 reads TGTGCCAGCAGCTCGGACCGGGACATTTACACCGGGGAGCTGTTTTTT.

About this clone: Other DNA variants within this sample encode the same CDR3. The chain employs TRBV28 and TRBJ2-7; D is uncertain. V was shortened by 6 bases and J by 3 bases, with 9 bases between the two germline ends. The length of the CDR3 is 12 residues. CDR1 and CDR2 (germline): MDHEN, SYDVKM. The CDR3: CASSLLDYEQYF. The CDR3 nucleotides read TGTGCCAGCAGCCTTCTAGACTACGAGCAGTACTTC. The variable domain in full, completed from reference TRBV28 and TRBJ2-7, reads DVKVTQSSRYLVKRTGEKVFLECVQDMDHENMFWYRQDPGLGLRLIYFSYDVKMKEKGDIPEGYSVSREKKERFSLILESASTNQTSMYLCASSLLDYEQYFGPGTRLTVT.

A single count supports this clone. This sequence joins TRBV5-1 and TRBJ2-7; TRBD2 matches at 13 bases. CDR1 and CDR2 (germline): SGHRS, YFSETQ. Trimming took 4 bases from V and 4 from J; bases not matched to a gene: 5. CDR3 size: 15 residues. The CDR3 protein is CASSIPTSGRYEQYF. CDR3 nucleotides: TGCGCCAGCAGCATCCCGACTAGCGGGAGGTACGAGCAGTACTTC.

The genes are TRBV7-2 and TRBJ2-2, with D possibly matching TRBD2 (6 bases). Germline V gives CDR1 SGHTA, CDR2 FQGNSA. V lost 2 bases and J 4 bases, leaving 17 bases between the germline ends. This CDR3 comprises 17 residues. CDR3 protein: CASSLKLAERGTGELFF. In DNA form, the CDR3 reads TGTGCCAGCAGCTTAAAATTAGCGGAAAGGGGCACCGGGGAGCTGTTTTTT.

This chain connects TRBV29-1 to TRBJ2-1; D gene unclear. V lost 5 bases and J 4 bases, leaving 6 bases between the germline ends. The CDR3 is 11 amino acids. Germline CDR1 SQVTM, CDR2 ANQGSEA. CDR3 region: CSVPRYNEQFF. CDR3 DNA: TGCAGCGTTCCACGGTACAATGAGCAGTTCTTC.

The chain joins TRBV5-1 to TRBJ2-7; tentatively, D is TRBD2 (5 bases). V gave up 5 bases and J gave up 0 bases, with 15 bases separating them. This CDR3 is 15 amino acids long. Germline CDR1 SGHRS, CDR2 YFSETQ. The CDR3 DNA reads as TGCGCCAGCAGTTCCTCCGGGATTCACTCCTACGAGCAGTACTTC. Translating gives CASSSSGIHSYEQYF.

V is TRBV6-1 and J is TRBJ2-3; 7 bases agree with TRBD1. J was trimmed by 2 bases and V by 0 bases; bases with no gene match: 5. This CDR3 spans 16 amino acids. Germline V gene data show CDR1 as MNHNS and CDR2 as SASEGT. CDR3 sequence: CASSEAGTDYTDTQYF. CDR3 in DNA: TGTGCCAGCAGTGAAGCCGGGACAGACTACACAGATACGCAGTATTTT.

The chain recombines TRBV7-8 with TRBJ2-7; 15 bases are shared with TRBD2. Germline V gives CDR1 SGHVS, CDR2 FQNEAQ. J gave up 5 bases and V 2 bases, and 1 base lay outside the gene matches. The CDR3 contains 15 residues. As DNA, the CDR3 is TGTGCCAGCAGCTTAAGGACTAGCGGGAGGGACGAGCAGTACTTC. It is translated as CASSLRTSGRDEQYF.

This chain joins TRBV30 and TRBJ2-2; TRBD1 matches at 7 bases. Trimming took 5 bases from V and 7 from J; bases not matched to a gene: 4. The CDR3 contains 12 residues. Germline-derived CDR1 and CDR2 are GTSNPN and SVGIG (reference sequence). This CDR3 reads CAWLQGYGELFF. The CDR3 region has the DNA TGTGCCTGGTTACAGGGGTACGGGGAGCTGTTTTTT.

The V call is TRBV4-2, the J call TRBJ2-7; 7 bases match TRBD1. CDR1 LGHNA and CDR2 YNFKEQ come from the germline V gene. This CDR3 spans 15 amino acids. The V and J ends lost 1 base and 0 bases, in that order; junction bases with no gene match: 3. CDR3 sequence: CASSQARDSSYEQYF. The CDR3 DNA reads TGTGCCAGCAGCCAAGCTCGGGACAGCTCCTACGAGCAGTACTTC.

The V gene is TRBV6-6, the J gene TRBJ2-3, with D perhaps matching TRBD2 (5 bases). The V gene's germline CDR1 is MNHNY and CDR2 SVGAGI (reference sequence). The CDR3 is made up of 13 amino acids. V was shortened by 2 bases and J by 8 bases, with 11 bases between the two germline ends. In nucleotides, the CDR3 is TGTGCCAGCAGTTACGCCAACGAGGGTACGCAGTATTTT. Translated: CASSYANEGTQYF.

This clone has only one observation. This sequence joins TRBV9 and TRBJ1-1; 7 bases agree with TRBD1. J lost 4 bases, V lost 4 bases, and 7 bases had no gene match. Germline CDR1 reads SGDLS; CDR2 reads YYNGEE. This CDR3 region has 14 residues. The CDR3 DNA sequence: TGTGCCAGCAGCCCTCAGGGGGGTGGCACTGAAGCTTTCTTT. This translates into CASSPQGGGTEAFF.

The chain employs TRBV10-3 and TRBJ2-2; D unresolved. V gave up 2 bases and J gave up 0 bases, with 4 bases separating them. This CDR3 comprises 14 residues. Germline V lookup: CDR1 ENHRY, CDR2 SYGVKD. DNA for the CDR3: TGTGCCATCAGTGAGCAGGCGAACACCGGGGAGCTGTTTTTT. Translation gives CAISEQANTGELFF.

CDR3 sequence reads: CASSLGGDSENTGELFF. The CDR3 DNA is TGTGCCAGCAGCTTAGGGGGCGACAGTGAGAACACCGGGGAGCTGTTTTTT. The chain combines TRBV11-2 with TRBJ2-2; the D gene is possibly TRBD1 (5 bases). The V and J ends lost 1 base and 1 base respectively, with 13 bases between them. Germline-derived CDR1 and CDR2 are SGHAT and FQNNGV. This CDR3 has 17 residues.

The rearrangement joins TRBV7-8 to TRBJ2-2, with 7 bases that match TRBD2. In germline, CDR1 is SGHVS, CDR2 FQNEAQ. The CDR3 has 17 amino acids. The J segment lost 5 bases and the V segment lost 3 bases, leaving 12 bases of the junction unmatched. CDR3 amino acids: CASSLGPAGRRTGELFF. In nucleotides, the CDR3 is TGTGCCAGCAGCTTGGGGCCAGCGGGAAGGAGAACCGGGGAGCTGTTTTTT. Supplemented by reference TRBV7-8 and TRBJ2-2, the full variable domain reads GAGVSQSPRYKVAKRGQDVALRCDPISGHVSLFWYQQALGQGPEFLTYFQNEAQLDKSGLPSDRFFAERPEGSVSTLKIQRTQQEDSAVYLCASSLGPAGRRTGELFFGEGSRLTVL.

This clone was detected only once. The V call is TRBV30, the J call TRBJ1-3, with D hard to call. V lost 3 bases and J lost 3, with 15 bases in between. This CDR3 has 15 amino acids. CDR1 is GTSNPN and CDR2 is SVGIG in the germline V gene (reference sequence). CDR3 sequence: CAWSLLESYGNTIYF. The CDR3 DNA reads as TGTGCCTGGAGCCTTCTAGAGTCTTATGGAAACACCATATATTTT.

This clone has just one count. The chain carries TRBV7-3 and TRBJ2-3, with TRBD2 identical over 7 bases. CDR1 is SGHTA and CDR2 is FQGTGA in the germline V gene. V was clipped by 2 bases and J by 0 bases; unmatched bases: 8. The CDR3 extends over 17 amino acids. This chain's CDR3 is CASSLGPSGLSTDTQYF. Written as DNA, the CDR3 is TGTGCCAGCAGCTTAGGGCCTAGCGGCCTGAGCACAGATACGCAGTATTTT.

The chain combines TRBV6-1 with TRBJ2-3; D remains ambiguous. Trimming took 6 bases from V and 0 from J, leaving 10 bases between them. This CDR3 contains 14 residues. The V gene's germline CDR1 is MNHNS and CDR2 SASEGT. Here the CDR3 reads CASRRSTSTDTQYF. CDR3 nucleotide sequence: TGTGCCAGCAGGAGAAGTACTAGCACAGATACGCAGTATTTT.

This clone was found once. The chain joins TRBV4-1 to TRBJ1-5, with D perhaps matching TRBD1 (5 bases). The CDR3 length is 14 residues. CDR1 is MGHRA, CDR2 YSYEKL, per germline. V was cut by 4 bases and J by 7 bases, with 14 bases left in between. CDR3 sequence: CASSRGVEGQPQHF. Here the CDR3 DNA reads TGCGCCAGCAGCCGGGGGGTAGAAGGACAGCCCCAGCATTTT.

The rearrangement uses TRBV7-9 and TRBJ1-1, with D unresolved. This CDR3 is 14 amino acids long. Germline V CDR1 and CDR2: SEHNR, FQNEAQ (reference sequence). The germline V and J ends were trimmed by 3 bases and 1 base, with 9 bases remaining between them. CDR3 DNA: TGTGCCAGCAGCTTGGGCGCAGCGAACACTGAAGCTTTCTTT. Its translation is CASSLGAANTEAFF. The full variable domain, with the rest looked up from reference TRBV7-9 and TRBJ1-1, is DTGVSQNPRHKITKRGQNVTFRCDPISEHNRLYWYRQTLGQGPEFLTYFQNEAQLEKSRLLSDRFSAERPKGSFSTLEIQRTEQGDSAMYLCASSLGAANTEAFFGQGTRLTVV.

This clone showed up just once. V usage is TRBV5-8 and J usage is TRBJ1-1, with D unresolved. CDR3 size: 14 residues. Germline assignment: CDR1 SGHTS and CDR2 YDEGEE. V gave up 4 bases and J gave up 4 bases, with 14 bases separating them. CDR3 nucleotide sequence: TGTGCCAGCAGCGTTAGTTGGTCGGGCACTGAAGCTTTCTTT. Translated, it gives CASSVSWSGTEAFF.